The sequence of this T cell receptor (beta chain) was determined in a study of blood T cell repertoires in COVID-19. Study details: Specimens from acute and convalescent COVID-19 originated in the United States, Italy and Spain.

A single count supports this clone. In Seattle, patients joined the study during active infection and were tracked longitudinally. How the authors handled the data: Estimation of nucleated cell counts relied on the amplification of reference gene primers. TCRdb's copy holds only in-frame clones and misses some; the assay was immunoSEQ multiplex PCR. D and trimming were read from the DNA, whereas the V and J calls and clone size are those reported in that table. The repertoire holds around 250,000 clones, with roughly 90% as singletons. Trimming shortened V by 0 bases and J by 5 bases, and 14 bases separated the two germline ends. The CDR3 spans 16 residues. Germline loops: CDR1 SGDLS, CDR2 YYNGEE.

This TCR was recovered from a woman aged 55-69 years with COVID-19, enrolled during active disease. The rearrangement links TRBV9 to TRBJ2-2, with D perhaps TRBD1 (6 bases). Sequenced input: peripheral blood. CDR3 region: CASSVGAGVGTGELFF. The CDR3 DNA follows: TGTGCCAGCAGCGTAGGGGCAGGGGTTGGGACCGGGGAGCTGTTTTTT.